This TCR beta chain was identified during a study of T cell repertoires in cytomegalovirus infection. On the study more broadly: TCR beta signatures that were public indicated CMV infection and matching HLA type. General observations from the study: Frequencies of public TCR beta families were cumulated, and this identified carriers of CMV plus the relevant HLA. In two of eight donors, the top clonotype was HLA-C-restricted CMV-specific.

Using its own MiXCR run on the reads, TCRdb lists one record per CDR3 protein. The sample holds 150,000 to 160,000 distinct CDR3 sequences, around 20% seen once. Regarding this clonotype: Antigen unknown.

V gave up 5 bases and J gave up 0 bases, with 15 bases separating them. Per germline, CDR1 SEHNR and CDR2 FQNEAQ (reference sequence). The CDR3 covers 16 residues. The specimen was PBMCs. V is TRBV7-9 and J is TRBJ2-3; D is unresolved. The clonotype was recovered from a human donor in good health (CMV status not recorded). Some clones in this sample may be carry-over from other donors' samples. This chain's CDR3 is CASSPPRPVSTDTQYF. The CDR3 DNA reads as TGTGCCAGCAGCCCCCCCCGGCCAGTTAGCACAGATACGCAGTATTTT.